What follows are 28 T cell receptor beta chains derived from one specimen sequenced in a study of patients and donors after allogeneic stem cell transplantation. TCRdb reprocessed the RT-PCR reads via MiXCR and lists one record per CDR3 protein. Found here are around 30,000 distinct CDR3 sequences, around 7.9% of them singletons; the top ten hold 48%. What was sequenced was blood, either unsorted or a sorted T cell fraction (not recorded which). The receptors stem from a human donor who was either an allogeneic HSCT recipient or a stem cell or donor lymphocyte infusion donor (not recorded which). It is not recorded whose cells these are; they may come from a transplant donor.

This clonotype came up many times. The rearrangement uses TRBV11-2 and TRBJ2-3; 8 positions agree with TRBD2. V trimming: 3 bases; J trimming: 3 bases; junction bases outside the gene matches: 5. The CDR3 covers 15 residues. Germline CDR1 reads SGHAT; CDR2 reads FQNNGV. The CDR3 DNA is TGTGCCAGCAGCTTGGAGACTAGCGCGACAGATACGCAGTATTTT. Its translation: CASSLETSATDTQYF. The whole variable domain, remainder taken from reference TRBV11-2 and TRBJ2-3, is EAGVAQSPRYKIIEKRQSVAFWCNPISGHATLYWYQQILGQGPKLLIQFQNNGVVDDSQLPKDRFSAERLKGVDSTLKIQPAKLEDSAVYLCASSLETSATDTQYFGPGTRLTVL.

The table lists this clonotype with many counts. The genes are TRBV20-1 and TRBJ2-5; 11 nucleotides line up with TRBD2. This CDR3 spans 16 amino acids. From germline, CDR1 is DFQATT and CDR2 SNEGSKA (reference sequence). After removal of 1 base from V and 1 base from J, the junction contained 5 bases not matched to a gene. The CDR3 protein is CSARGGGLAAQETQYF. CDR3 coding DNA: TGCAGTGCTAGAGGGGGGGGACTAGCGGCCCAAGAGACCCAGTACTTC.

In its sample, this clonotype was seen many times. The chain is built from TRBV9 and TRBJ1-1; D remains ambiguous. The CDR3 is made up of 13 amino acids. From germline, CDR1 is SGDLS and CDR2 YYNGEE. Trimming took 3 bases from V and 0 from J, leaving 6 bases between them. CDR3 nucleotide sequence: TGTGCCAGCAGCGAGTCGATGAACACTGAAGCTTTCTTT. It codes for CASSESMNTEAFF.

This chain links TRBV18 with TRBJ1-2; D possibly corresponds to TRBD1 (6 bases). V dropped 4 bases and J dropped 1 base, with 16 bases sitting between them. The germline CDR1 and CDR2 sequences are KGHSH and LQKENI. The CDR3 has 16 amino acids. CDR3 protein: CASSRGTPDLNYGYTF. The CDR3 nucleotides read TGTGCCAGCTCACGCGGGACACCGGACCTTAACTATGGCTACACCTTC.

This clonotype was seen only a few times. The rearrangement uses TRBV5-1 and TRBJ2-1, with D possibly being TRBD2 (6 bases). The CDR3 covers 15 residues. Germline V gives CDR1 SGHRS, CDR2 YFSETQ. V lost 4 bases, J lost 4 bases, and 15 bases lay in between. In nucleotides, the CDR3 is TGCGCCAGCAGCAAGACTAGAAGAACTTACAATGAGCAGTTCTTC. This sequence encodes CASSKTRRTYNEQFF.

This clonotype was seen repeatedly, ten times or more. Here the CDR3 reads CATSDFSGQQFF. CDR3 DNA sequence: TGTGCCACCAGTGATTTCTCGGGTCAGCAGTTCTTC. The chain combines TRBV24-1 with TRBJ2-1; no definite D call. The CDR3 sequence is 12 residues long. The germline V gene encodes CDR1 KGHDR and CDR2 SFDVKD. Between the trimmed V and J ends, which lost 1 base and 11 bases, there was a span of 8 bases.

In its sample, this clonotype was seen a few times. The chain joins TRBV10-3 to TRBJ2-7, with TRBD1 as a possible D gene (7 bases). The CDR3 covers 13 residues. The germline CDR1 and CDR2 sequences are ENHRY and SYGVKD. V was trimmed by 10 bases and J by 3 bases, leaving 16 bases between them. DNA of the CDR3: TGTGCCAACCGACAGGGAGGTATCTACGAGCAGTACTTC. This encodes CANRQGGIYEQYF.

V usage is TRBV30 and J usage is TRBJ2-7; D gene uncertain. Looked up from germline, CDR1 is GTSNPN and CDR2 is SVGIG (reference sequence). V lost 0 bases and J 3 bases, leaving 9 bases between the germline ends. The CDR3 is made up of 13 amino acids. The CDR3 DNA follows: TGTGCCTGGAGTGTACCTCCCATCTACGAGCAGTACTTC. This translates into CAWSVPPIYEQYF.

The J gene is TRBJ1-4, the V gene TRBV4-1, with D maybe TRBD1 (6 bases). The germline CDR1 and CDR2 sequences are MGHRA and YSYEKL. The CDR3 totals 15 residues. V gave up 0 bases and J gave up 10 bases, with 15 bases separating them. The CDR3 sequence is CASSQETWDTGKLFF. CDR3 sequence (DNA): TGCGCCAGCAGCCAAGAAACATGGGACACTGGAAAACTGTTTTTT.

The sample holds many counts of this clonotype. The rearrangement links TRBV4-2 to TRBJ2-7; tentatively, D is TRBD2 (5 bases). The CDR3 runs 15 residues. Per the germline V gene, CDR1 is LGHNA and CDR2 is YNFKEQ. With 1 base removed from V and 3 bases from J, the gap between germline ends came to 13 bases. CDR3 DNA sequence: TGTGCCAGCAGCCAAGGTCAGCGGACCTACTACGAGCAGTACTTC. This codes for CASSQGQRTYYEQYF.

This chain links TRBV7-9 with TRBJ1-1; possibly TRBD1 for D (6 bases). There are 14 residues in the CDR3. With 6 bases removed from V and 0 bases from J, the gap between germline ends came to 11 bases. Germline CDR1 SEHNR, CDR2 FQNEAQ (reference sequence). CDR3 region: CASRPTGMNTEAFF. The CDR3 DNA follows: TGTGCCAGCAGACCTACAGGGATGAACACTGAAGCTTTCTTT.

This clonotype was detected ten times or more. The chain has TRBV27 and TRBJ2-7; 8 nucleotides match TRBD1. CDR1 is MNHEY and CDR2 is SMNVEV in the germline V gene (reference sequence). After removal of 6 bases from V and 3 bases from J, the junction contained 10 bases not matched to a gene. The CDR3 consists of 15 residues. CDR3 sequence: CASRAGSGTGYEQYF. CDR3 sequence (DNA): TGTGCCAGCAGGGCAGGGTCCGGGACAGGCTACGAGCAGTACTTC.

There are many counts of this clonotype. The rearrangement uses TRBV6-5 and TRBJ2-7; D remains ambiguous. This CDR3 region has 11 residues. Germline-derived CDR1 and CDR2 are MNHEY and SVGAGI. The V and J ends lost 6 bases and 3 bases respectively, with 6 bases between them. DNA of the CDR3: TGTGCCAGCAGCGGTGACTACGAGCAGTACTTC. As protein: CASSGDYEQYF.

The CDR3 nucleotides are TGTGCCAGCAGTTACCCCCTCTACGAGCAGTACTTC. It translates to CASSYPLYEQYF. This chain uses TRBV6-2 or TRBV6-3 with TRBJ2-7; no definite D call. This CDR3 spans 12 amino acids. V was cut by 2 bases and J by 3 bases, with 5 bases left in between. Germline CDR1 reads MNHEY; CDR2 reads SVGEGT.

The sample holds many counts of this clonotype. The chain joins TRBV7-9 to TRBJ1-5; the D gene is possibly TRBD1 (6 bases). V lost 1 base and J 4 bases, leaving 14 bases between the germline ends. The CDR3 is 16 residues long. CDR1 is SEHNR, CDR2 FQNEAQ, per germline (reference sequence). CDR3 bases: TGTGCCAGCAGCTTAGGGGCAGGGGAATATAATCAGCCCCAGCATTTT. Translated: CASSLGAGEYNQPQHF.

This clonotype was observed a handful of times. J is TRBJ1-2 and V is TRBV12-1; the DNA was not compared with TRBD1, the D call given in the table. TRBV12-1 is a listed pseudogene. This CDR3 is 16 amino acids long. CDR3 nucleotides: TGTGCCAGCAGCTTTGATAGTGTACAGGGACGGAATGGCTACACCTTC. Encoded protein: CASSFDSVQGRNGYTF.

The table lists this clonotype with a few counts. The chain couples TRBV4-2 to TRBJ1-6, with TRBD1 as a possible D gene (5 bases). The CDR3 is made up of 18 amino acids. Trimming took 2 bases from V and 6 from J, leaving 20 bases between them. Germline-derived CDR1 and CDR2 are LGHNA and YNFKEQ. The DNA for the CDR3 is TGTGCCAGCAGCCAAAAAGGGGAGGGGCAGGGCTTTAATTCACCCCTCCACTTT. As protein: CASSQKGEGQGFNSPLHF.

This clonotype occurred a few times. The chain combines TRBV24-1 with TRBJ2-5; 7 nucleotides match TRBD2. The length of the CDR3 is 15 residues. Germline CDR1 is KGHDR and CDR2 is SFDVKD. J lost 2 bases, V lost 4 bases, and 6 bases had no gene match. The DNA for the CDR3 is TGTGCCACCAGTGACCCGGTGGGGGGGCAAGAGACCCAGTACTTC. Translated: CATSDPVGGQETQYF.

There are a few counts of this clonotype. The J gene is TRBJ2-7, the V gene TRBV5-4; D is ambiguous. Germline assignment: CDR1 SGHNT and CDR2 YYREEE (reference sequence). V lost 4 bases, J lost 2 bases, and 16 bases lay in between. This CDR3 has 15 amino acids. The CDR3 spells CASSPRVSGTYEQYF. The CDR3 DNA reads TGTGCCAGCAGCCCTCGGGTATCAGGCACCTACGAGCAGTACTTC. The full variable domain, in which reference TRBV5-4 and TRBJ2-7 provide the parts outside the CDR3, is ETGVTQSPTHLIKTRGQQVTLRCSSQSGHNTVSWYQQALGQGPQFIFQYYREEENGRGNFPPRFSGLQFPNYSSELNVNALELDDSALYLCASSPRVSGTYEQYFGPGTRLTVT.

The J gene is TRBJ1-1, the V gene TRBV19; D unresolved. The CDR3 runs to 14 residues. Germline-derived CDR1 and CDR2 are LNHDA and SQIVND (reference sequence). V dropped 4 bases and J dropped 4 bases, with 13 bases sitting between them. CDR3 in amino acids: CASSSSWRVTEAFF. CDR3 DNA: TGTGCCAGTAGTAGCTCCTGGAGGGTCACTGAAGCTTTCTTT.

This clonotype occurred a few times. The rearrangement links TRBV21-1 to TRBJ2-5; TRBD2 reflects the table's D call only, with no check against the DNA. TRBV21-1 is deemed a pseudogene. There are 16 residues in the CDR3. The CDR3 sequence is CASSSDLWGGRETQYF. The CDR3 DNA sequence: TGTGCCAGCAGCAGCGACCTGTGGGGAGGGCGGGAGACCCAGTACTTC.

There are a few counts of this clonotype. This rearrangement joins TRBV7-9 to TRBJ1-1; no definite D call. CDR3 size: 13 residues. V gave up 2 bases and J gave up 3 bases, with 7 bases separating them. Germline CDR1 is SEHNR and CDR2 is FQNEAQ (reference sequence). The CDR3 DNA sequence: TGTGCCAGCAGCTTAAGCCTGGACACTGAAGCTTTCTTT. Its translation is CASSLSLDTEAFF.

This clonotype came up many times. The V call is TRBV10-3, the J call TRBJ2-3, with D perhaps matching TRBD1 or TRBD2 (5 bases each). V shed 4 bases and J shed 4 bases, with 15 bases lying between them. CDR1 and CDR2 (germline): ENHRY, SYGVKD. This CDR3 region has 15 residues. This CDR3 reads CAISGTAKQADTQYF. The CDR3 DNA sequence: TGTGCCATCAGTGGGACTGCAAAACAGGCAGATACGCAGTATTTT.

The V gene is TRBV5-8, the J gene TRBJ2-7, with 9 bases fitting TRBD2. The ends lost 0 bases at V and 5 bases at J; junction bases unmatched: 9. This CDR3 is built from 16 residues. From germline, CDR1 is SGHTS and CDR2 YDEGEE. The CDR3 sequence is CASSLGLAAAVDEQYF. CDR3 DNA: TGTGCCAGCAGCTTGGGACTAGCGGCGGCTGTTGACGAGCAGTACTTC.

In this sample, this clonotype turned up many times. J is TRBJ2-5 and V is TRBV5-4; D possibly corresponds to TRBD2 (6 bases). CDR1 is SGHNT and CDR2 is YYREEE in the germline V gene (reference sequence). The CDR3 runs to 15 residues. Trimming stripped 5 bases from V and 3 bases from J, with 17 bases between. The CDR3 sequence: CASRFGGVREETQYF. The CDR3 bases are TGTGCCAGCAGATTTGGAGGGGTTAGAGAAGAGACCCAGTACTTC.

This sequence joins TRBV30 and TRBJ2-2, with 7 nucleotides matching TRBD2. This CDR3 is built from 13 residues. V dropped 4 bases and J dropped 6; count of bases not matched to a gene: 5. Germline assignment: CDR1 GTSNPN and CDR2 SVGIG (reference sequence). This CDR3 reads CAWNRGSAGELFF. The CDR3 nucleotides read TGTGCCTGGAATCGCGGGAGCGCCGGGGAGCTGTTTTTT. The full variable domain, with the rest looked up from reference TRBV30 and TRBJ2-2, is SQTIHQWPATLVQPVGSPLSLECTVEGTSNPNLYWYRQAAGRGLQLLFYSVGIGQISSEVPQNLSASRPQDRQFILSSKKLLLSDSGFYLCAWNRGSAGELFFGEGSRLTVL.

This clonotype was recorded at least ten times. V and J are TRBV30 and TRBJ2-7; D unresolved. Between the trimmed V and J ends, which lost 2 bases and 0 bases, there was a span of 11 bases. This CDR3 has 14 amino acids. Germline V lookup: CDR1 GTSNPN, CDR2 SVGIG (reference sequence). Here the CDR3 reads CAWSTQRSSYEQYF. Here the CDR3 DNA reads TGTGCCTGGAGTACTCAGCGTTCCTCCTACGAGCAGTACTTC.

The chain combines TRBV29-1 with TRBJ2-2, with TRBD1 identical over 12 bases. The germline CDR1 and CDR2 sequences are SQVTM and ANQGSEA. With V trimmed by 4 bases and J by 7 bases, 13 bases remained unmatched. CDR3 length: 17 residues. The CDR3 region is CSVVYPRDRGHGGELFF. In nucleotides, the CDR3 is TGCAGCGTTGTCTACCCCCGGGACAGGGGGCATGGCGGGGAGCTGTTTTTT.